Listed below are T cell receptor beta chains from one sample, sequenced in a study of blood T cell repertoires in COVID-19. Clones were sequenced by immunoSEQ multiplex PCR, and TCRdb holds only the in-frame ones, with some missing. The data show under 100,000 clones, with over 75% seen just once and approximately 13% held by the top ten. The source material was peripheral blood. The source of these receptors is a human donor in a cohort sampled during active COVID-19. Each CDR3 is given with its conserved first and last residue. Each record gives: CDR3 DNA, CDR3 protein, J gene, CDR3 length, D gene, V gene, clone size. A D gene is named only where the DNA matches it firmly. Size values are once, few and many counts, or a class for expanded clones, and some rows have none.

TGTGCCAGCAGCCTACCGCCGGGACTAGCGGGGGCGGGCGATACGCAGTATTTT,CASSLPPGLAGAGDTQYF,TRBJ2-3,18,TRBD2,TRBV4-2,-
TGTGCCAGCAGCTTGGTTGGGACAGGGGCGGATAATTCACCCCTCCACTTT,CASSLVGTGADNSPLHF,TRBJ1-6,17,TRBD1,TRBV7-9,-
TGTGCCAGCAGCTTATCATTAGGGGATGAGCAGTTCTTC,CASSLSLGDEQFF,TRBJ2-1,13,-,TRBV7-3,-
TGCGCCAGCAGCTTGGTACGGGACAGCAAGACGAACACTGAAGCTTTCTTT,CASSLVRDSKTNTEAFF,TRBJ1-1,17,TRBD1,TRBV5-1,-
TGTGCCAGCAGTCCGATCGGACAGGGGGGGACCTCTGGAAACACCATATATTTT,CASSPIGQGGTSGNTIYF,TRBJ1-3,18,TRBD1,TRBV27,-
TGTGCCAGCAGCCAAACTAGCGGGGGATCCTTATTAGATACGCAGTATTTT,CASSQTSGGSLLDTQYF,TRBJ2-3,17,TRBD2,TRBV28,-
TGTGCCAGCAGCCCTCATCAGGGGAACACCGGGGAGCTGTTTTTT,CASSPHQGNTGELFF,TRBJ2-2,15,-,TRBV9,-
TGTGCCAGCAACAACGACAGGGGTATTCACGAGCAGTACTTC,CASNNDRGIHEQYF,TRBJ2-7,14,TRBD1,TRBV6-1,few
TGCGCCAGCAGCTTGCAGGGAACGAATGAAAAACTGTTTTTT,CASSLQGTNEKLFF,TRBJ1-4,14,-,TRBV5-1,-
TGCAGCGTGCAACAGGGGGCGCCGGGGGACACTGAAGCTTTCTTT,CSVQQGAPGDTEAFF,TRBJ1-1,15,TRBD1,TRBV29-1,few
TGCGCCAGCAACGCCGGACAGGGAGGGGGTGGCACTGAAGCTTTCTTT,CASNAGQGGGGTEAFF,TRBJ1-1,16,TRBD1,TRBV23-1,-
TGTGCCTGGACAGAGACAGGGCCGTATCAGCCCCAGCATTTT,CAWTETGPYQPQHF,TRBJ1-5,14,TRBD1,TRBV30,-
TGCAGCGTTATCTTAGCGGGGACCGTCAACAATGAGCAGTTCTTC,CSVILAGTVNNEQFF,TRBJ2-1,15,TRBD2,TRBV29-1,-
TGCGCCAGCAGCCAAGACAGGGGGGCCTACAATGAGCAGTTCTTC,CASSQDRGAYNEQFF,TRBJ2-1,15,-,TRBV4-3,-
TGTGCCAGCAGCTTAAGGGGAAACGAGCAGTACTTC,CASSLRGNEQYF,TRBJ2-7,12,-,TRBV7-6,-
TGCGCCAGCAGCGTAGGGACATTCTTTAGCACAGATACGCAGTATTTT,CASSVGTFFSTDTQYF,TRBJ2-3,16,-,TRBV5-1,-
TGTGCCAGCAGCTTAAGTTCTGGTGGACAGATGACCTTC,CASSLSSGGQMTF,TRBJ2-7,13,-,TRBV7-9,-
TGTGCCAGCAGCTTCTATCAGAACACCGGGGAGCTGTTTTTT,CASSFYQNTGELFF,TRBJ2-2,14,-,TRBV7-3,few
TGTGCCAGCAGCCTAGGGGCGGTGACAGGGAGCTACGAGCAGTACTTC,CASSLGAVTGSYEQYF,TRBJ2-7,16,TRBD1,TRBV11-2,-
TGTGCCAGCAGCTTATCTAGCGGGGAGACCCAGTACTTC,CASSLSSGETQYF,TRBJ2-5,13,TRBD2,TRBV7-2,-
TGTGCCAGCAGTGTAGCGGGGGGGCAAGAGACCCAGTACTTC,CASSVAGGQETQYF,TRBJ2-5,14,TRBD2,TRBV6-1,-
TGCGCCAGCAGCTACGGGACAGGCAATCAGCCCCAGCATTTT,CASSYGTGNQPQHF,TRBJ1-5,14,TRBD1,TRBV5-1,-
TGCGCCAGTAACCTACAACAGGGTTTGAACACTGAAGCTTTCTTT,CASNLQQGLNTEAFF,TRBJ1-1,15,-,TRBV5-1,-
TGCGCCAGCAGCCAAGAAGTTCGATCTAGGGGATTTTTAGCCAAAAACATTCAGTACTTC,CASSQEVRSRGFLAKNIQYF,TRBJ2-4,20,-,TRBV4-3,few
TGTGCCTGGAGTCCACGGGGGGGGCAAGAGACCCAGTACTTC,CAWSPRGGQETQYF,TRBJ2-5,14,TRBD2,TRBV30,-
TGTGCCAGCAGTTTAGTGTTTAGCAGGGCGGTAGCCTACGAGCAGTACTTC,CASSLVFSRAVAYEQYF,TRBJ2-7,17,-,TRBV28,-
TGTGCCAGCAGCCCTGGCGGGGAGGGGTATCAGCCCCAGCATTTT,CASSPGGEGYQPQHF,TRBJ1-5,15,-,TRBV9,-
TGTGCCAGCAGCCCAAAGTGGGGGGGTAGGAAAGTTTACTTC,CASSPKWGGRKVYF,TRBJ2-5,14,TRBD2,TRBV7-2,few
TGTGCCAGCAGTCCGGAGGATTCCTATAATTCACCCCTCCACTTT,CASSPEDSYNSPLHF,TRBJ1-6,15,-,TRBV7-6,-
TGTGCCAGCAGCCAGGGGGGACAGGCCCCTCGCGAGCAGTACTTC,CASSQGGQAPREQYF,TRBJ2-7,15,TRBD1,TRBV3-1/TRBV3-2,-
TGTGCCAGCACCTGGACAGTTCTGAACACTGAAGCTTTCTTT,CASTWTVLNTEAFF,TRBJ1-1,14,-,TRBV6-6,few
TGTGCCAGCAGCTTATCTGCGGGAGCCAAAAACATTCAGTACTTC,CASSLSAGAKNIQYF,TRBJ2-4,15,-,TRBV7-9,few
TGCGCCAGCAGCTTGGGCGCCTACGAGCAGTACTTC,CASSLGAYEQYF,TRBJ2-7,12,-,TRBV5-1,-
TGCGCCAGCAGTGAGGGGGCGGGGGGGGCAGATACGCAGTATTTT,CASSEGAGGADTQYF,TRBJ2-3,15,TRBD2,TRBV10-1,-
TGTGCCAGCAGCTTAGCACAGCGGGGGACCTACAATGAGCAGTTCTTC,CASSLAQRGTYNEQFF,TRBJ2-1,16,TRBD2,TRBV7-2,-
TGCGCCAGCCGACCGGGACAGGGTTGTTTTAGGTGGACTGAAGCTTTCTTT,CASRPGQGCFRWTEAFF,TRBJ1-1,17,TRBD1,TRBV23-1,-
TGTGCCAGCAGTAGGGGGCTGGAGGAGACCCAGTACTTC,CASSRGLEETQYF,TRBJ2-5,13,TRBD1,TRBV11-2,-
TGTGCCAGCAGCTTGTGGCAATCTAGCAATCAGCCCCAGCATTTT,CASSLWQSSNQPQHF,TRBJ1-5,15,-,TRBV5-5,-
TGTGCCAGCAGCCAAACTAGCCATGAGCAGTTCTTC,CASSQTSHEQFF,TRBJ2-1,12,-,TRBV6-2/TRBV6-3,-
TGTGCCAGCAGCGTAGGGGCAGGGGCCTACAATGAGCAGTTCTTC,CASSVGAGAYNEQFF,TRBJ2-1,15,-,TRBV9,few
TGCGCCAGCAGCAGTGGCAGCCTGGGGGGTACGCAGTATTTT,CASSSGSLGGTQYF,TRBJ2-3,14,-,TRBV5-1,-
TGTGCCAGCAGCCCGGGGGGGCTTGGCTACACCTTC,CASSPGGLGYTF,TRBJ1-2,12,-,TRBV28,-
TGTGCCAGCAGCTTAAAAAGAACTGGTTACAATGAGCAGTTCTTC,CASSLKRTGYNEQFF,TRBJ2-1,15,-,TRBV7-2,few
TGTGCCATCAGTGGATCTAGCGGGAGGGGGGAAGAGACCCAGTACTTC,CAISGSSGRGEETQYF,TRBJ2-5,16,TRBD2,TRBV10-3,-
TGTGCCAGCAGCCCCCGGGACAGGGGGCAAGCCGGGGAGCTGTTTTTT,CASSPRDRGQAGELFF,TRBJ2-2,16,TRBD1,TRBV7-2,-
TGTGCCTGGAGCCCACGCAGTGAGCAGTTCTTC,CAWSPRSEQFF,TRBJ2-1,11,-,TRBV30,-
TGTGCCAGCAGTTACGAGGGAGGAATGATGAACACTGAAGCTTTCTTT,CASSYEGGMMNTEAFF,TRBJ1-1,16,-,TRBV6-6,-
TGTGCCAGCAGTCGGGACAGGCAAGAGACCCAGTACTTC,CASSRDRQETQYF,TRBJ2-5,13,TRBD1,TRBV6-2/TRBV6-3,once
TGCGCCAGCAGCGCCGGGACAGCGCAGTATTTT,CASSAGTAQYF,TRBJ2-3,11,TRBD1,TRBV5-1,-
TGCGCCAGCAGTGACTACAGAGCAACTAATGAAAAACTGTTTTTT,CASSDYRATNEKLFF,TRBJ1-4,15,-,TRBV10-2,-
TGTGCCAGCAGCCCCCGGGACAGGGTGAACACTGAAGCTTTCTTT,CASSPRDRVNTEAFF,TRBJ1-1,15,TRBD1,TRBV3-1/TRBV3-2,once
TGTGCCAGCAGTGAAGGCTTAGGCTCCGGGAGGACACCCCTCCACTTT,CASSEGLGSGRTPLHF,TRBJ1-6,16,-,TRBV2,-
TGTGCCAGCAGTTACACCGACGGACACCCTGGCTACACCTTC,CASSYTDGHPGYTF,TRBJ1-2,14,-,TRBV6-6,-
TGTGCCATCAGTTCGGGACTAGCGAGTGATACGCAGTATTTT,CAISSGLASDTQYF,TRBJ2-3,14,TRBD2,TRBV10-3,-
TGCAGCGTCCTCCGCTATGGACAGGGAGAGAACACCGGGGAGCTGTTTTTT,CSVLRYGQGENTGELFF,TRBJ2-2,17,TRBD1,TRBV29-1,-